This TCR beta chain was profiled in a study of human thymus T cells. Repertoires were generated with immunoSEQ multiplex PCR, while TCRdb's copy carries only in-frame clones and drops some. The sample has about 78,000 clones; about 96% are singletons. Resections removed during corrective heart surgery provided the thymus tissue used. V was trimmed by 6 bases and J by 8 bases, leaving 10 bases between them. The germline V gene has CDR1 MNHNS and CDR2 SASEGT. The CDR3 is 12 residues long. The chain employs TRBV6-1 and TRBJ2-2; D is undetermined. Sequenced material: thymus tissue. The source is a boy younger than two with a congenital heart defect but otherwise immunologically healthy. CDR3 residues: CASRKGPGELFF. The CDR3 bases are TGTGCCAGCAGGAAGGGTCCAGGGGAGCTGTTTTTT.